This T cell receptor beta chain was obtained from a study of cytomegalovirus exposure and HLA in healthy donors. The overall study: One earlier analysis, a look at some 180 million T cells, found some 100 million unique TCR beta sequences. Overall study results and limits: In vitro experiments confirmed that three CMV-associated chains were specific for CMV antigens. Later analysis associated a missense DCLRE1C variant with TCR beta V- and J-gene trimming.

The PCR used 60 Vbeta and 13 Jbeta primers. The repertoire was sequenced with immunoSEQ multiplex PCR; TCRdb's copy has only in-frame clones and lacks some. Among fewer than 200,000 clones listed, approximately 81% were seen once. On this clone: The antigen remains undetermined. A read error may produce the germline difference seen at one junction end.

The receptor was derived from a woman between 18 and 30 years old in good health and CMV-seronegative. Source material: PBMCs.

The CDR3 protein is CASSLGGSSFSETQYF. Here the CDR3 DNA reads TGTGCTAGCAGCTTAGGCGGCAGCTCCTTTTCGGAGACCCAGTACTTC. The V call is TRBV7-7, the J call TRBJ2-5, with D unresolved. Germline CDR1 SSHAT, CDR2 FNYEAQ (reference sequence). The CDR3 extends over 16 amino acids.